The rows below give T cell receptor beta chains drawn from one sample of a study of T-cell reconstitution after alpha-beta-depleted transplantation in children. TCRdb analysed the PCR reads with MiXCR anew, one entry per CDR3 protein. The sample includes 600,000 to 700,000 distinct CDR3 sequences, around 16% seen only once; the top ten take approximately 1%. The sequencing here drew on PBMCs from the stem cell graft donor, taken from the stem cell graft. The receptors were gathered from a human donor who donated a stem cell graft to a child with acute myeloid leukemia. Each CDR3 is given with its conserved first and last residue. The D gene is left open where the match is weak. Clone size is not always given. Where it is, it says once, few, many or a class for expanded clones.

D gene: -
V gene: TRBV20-1
clone size: many
J gene: TRBJ2-2
CDR3 protein: CSAFWAGELFF
CDR3 DNA: TGCAGTGCTTTCTGGGCCGGGGAGCTGTTTTTT

D gene: -
V gene: TRBV4-2
clone size: -
J gene: TRBJ2-7
CDR3 protein: CASSQAAGVASSYEQYF
CDR3 DNA: TGTGCCAGCAGCCAAGCGGCAGGGGTCGCGAGCTCCTACGAGCAGTACTTC

D gene: -
V gene: TRBV18
clone size: many
J gene: TRBJ2-7
CDR3 protein: CASSPGSLSYEQYF
CDR3 DNA: TGTGCCAGCTCACCGGGCAGCCTCTCCTACGAGCAGTACTTC

D gene: -
V gene: TRBV6-4
clone size: -
J gene: TRBJ2-1
CDR3 protein: CASSVGDGLEQFF
CDR3 DNA: TGTGCCAGCAGTGTTGGAGATGGTCTTGAGCAGTTCTTC

D gene: -
V gene: TRBV24-1
clone size: many
J gene: TRBJ2-3
CDR3 protein: CATSTTTPATQYF
CDR3 DNA: TGTGCCACCAGCACTACAACCCCAGCTACGCAGTATTTT

D gene: TRBD1
V gene: TRBV6-2/TRBV6-3
clone size: -
J gene: TRBJ2-7
CDR3 protein: CASTGTGPFYYEQYF
CDR3 DNA: TGTGCCAGCACGGGGACAGGGCCCTTCTACTACGAGCAGTACTTC

D gene: -
V gene: TRBV20-1
clone size: many
J gene: TRBJ2-5
CDR3 protein: CSAQDQETQYF
CDR3 DNA: TGCAGTGCCCAGGACCAAGAGACCCAGTACTTC

D gene: -
V gene: TRBV29-1
clone size: many
J gene: TRBJ1-2
CDR3 protein: CSVEKPAYGYTF
CDR3 DNA: TGCAGCGTTGAAAAACCGGCCTATGGCTACACCTTC

D gene: -
V gene: TRBV20-1
clone size: -
J gene: TRBJ2-3
CDR3 protein: CSAREDRFSTDTQYF
CDR3 DNA: TGCAGTGCCCGGGAAGACAGATTTAGCACAGATACGCAGTATTTT

D gene: TRBD2
V gene: TRBV20-1
clone size: many
J gene: TRBJ2-3
CDR3 protein: CTSTSPPTDTQYF
CDR3 DNA: TGCACATCGACTAGCCCTCCCACAGATACGCAGTATTTT

D gene: -
V gene: TRBV7-7
clone size: -
J gene: TRBJ2-7
CDR3 protein: CASSLSTNYEQYF
CDR3 DNA: TGTGCCAGCAGCTTAAGCACGAACTACGAGCAGTACTTC

D gene: TRBD2
V gene: TRBV4-3
clone size: few
J gene: TRBJ2-5
CDR3 protein: CASSQHSGGRETQYF
CDR3 DNA: TGCGCCAGCAGCCAACATTCGGGGGGGCGAGAGACCCAGTACTTC

D gene: -
V gene: TRBV24-1
clone size: many
J gene: TRBJ2-1
CDR3 protein: CATSDGLGPTWRNEQFF
CDR3 DNA: TGTGCCACCAGTGACGGGCTGGGACCGACCTGGAGAAATGAGCAGTTCTTC

D gene: TRBD2
V gene: TRBV5-5
clone size: many
J gene: TRBJ2-3
CDR3 protein: CASTLLAGGRSDTQYF
CDR3 DNA: TGTGCCAGCACCCTCCTAGCGGGGGGGAGGTCAGATACGCAGTATTTT

D gene: -
V gene: TRBV7-2
clone size: few
J gene: TRBJ2-7
CDR3 protein: CASSFGASLYEQYF
CDR3 DNA: TGTGCCAGCAGCTTCGGGGCTAGTCTCTACGAGCAGTACTTC

D gene: TRBD1
V gene: TRBV6-1
clone size: many
J gene: TRBJ2-1
CDR3 protein: CASSDRRTGGSYNEQFF
CDR3 DNA: TGTGCCAGCAGTGACAGGAGGACAGGGGGCTCCTACAATGAGCAGTTCTTC

D gene: TRBD1
V gene: TRBV20-1
clone size: many
J gene: TRBJ1-2
CDR3 protein: CSARDRVRGHGYTF
CDR3 DNA: TGCAGTGCTAGAGATCGAGTCAGGGGGCATGGCTACACCTTC

D gene: -
V gene: TRBV12-3/TRBV12-4
clone size: few
J gene: TRBJ1-5
CDR3 protein: CASWAGHYNQPQHF
CDR3 DNA: TGTGCCAGCTGGGCGGGACACTATAATCAGCCCCAGCATTTT

D gene: TRBD1
V gene: TRBV5-6
clone size: many
J gene: TRBJ2-7
CDR3 protein: CATYSRGTTGEQYF
CDR3 DNA: TGTGCCACTTACTCCAGGGGGACAACGGGGGAGCAGTACTTC

D gene: -
V gene: TRBV1
clone size: -
J gene: TRBJ1-5
CDR3 protein: CTSSQDHPDRNSNQPQHF
CDR3 DNA: TGCACCAGCAGCCAAGATCACCCTGACAGGAACTCCAATCAGCCCCAGCATTTT

D gene: -
V gene: TRBV20-1
clone size: many
J gene: TRBJ2-1
CDR3 protein: CSARGRPSLSYNEQFF
CDR3 DNA: TGCAGTGCTAGAGGAAGACCCTCCCTCTCCTACAATGAGCAGTTCTTC

D gene: -
V gene: TRBV7-6
clone size: few
J gene: TRBJ2-2
CDR3 protein: CASSPAGQGTGELFF
CDR3 DNA: TGTGCCAGCAGCCCCGCGGGGCAGGGCACCGGGGAGCTGTTTTTT

D gene: TRBD1
V gene: TRBV20-1
clone size: few
J gene: TRBJ1-1
CDR3 protein: CSARGWRQGEVVNTEAFF
CDR3 DNA: TGCAGTGCTAGAGGCTGGCGGCAGGGGGAAGTAGTGAACACTGAAGCTTTCTTT

D gene: TRBD2
V gene: TRBV20-1
clone size: -
J gene: TRBJ2-7
CDR3 protein: CSARWSGTSGAYEQYF
CDR3 DNA: TGCAGTGCGAGATGGTCCGGGACTAGCGGGGCTTACGAGCAGTACTTC

D gene: -
V gene: TRBV24-1
clone size: many
J gene: TRBJ2-5
CDR3 protein: CATKGQEGQETQYF
CDR3 DNA: TGTGCCACCAAGGGTCAGGAGGGACAAGAGACCCAGTACTTC

D gene: -
V gene: TRBV20-1
clone size: many
J gene: TRBJ1-5
CDR3 protein: CSARDLAGRDQPQHF
CDR3 DNA: TGCAGTGCTAGAGATCTGGCAGGGAGGGATCAGCCCCAGCATTTT

D gene: -
V gene: TRBV21-1
clone size: -
J gene: TRBJ1-2
CDR3 protein: CASSKSLRDRGHYGYTF
CDR3 DNA: TGTGCCAGCAGCAAGTCCCTAAGGGACAGGGGGCACTATGGCTACACCTTC

D gene: -
V gene: TRBV20-1
clone size: many
J gene: TRBJ2-3
CDR3 protein: CSATTRNTQYF
CDR3 DNA: TGCAGTGCTACCACTAGGAATACGCAGTATTTT

D gene: TRBD1
V gene: TRBV20-1
clone size: many
J gene: TRBJ1-5
CDR3 protein: CSARSGQVDNQPQHF
CDR3 DNA: TGCAGTGCTAGATCCGGACAGGTGGACAATCAGCCCCAGCATTTT